Listed here are 20 T cell receptor beta chains from one sample, sequenced in a study of T cell responses to AZD1222 COVID-19 vaccine. The assay was immunoSEQ multiplex PCR, and TCRdb's table has in-frame clones only and misses some. Seen here are roughly 80,000 clones, approximately 87% observed once, and the top ten hold around 1.4%. Sample: peripheral blood, taken 28 days after the second AZD1222 dose. Every receptor here comes from an adult who received the AZD1222 COVID-19 vaccine.

The V call is TRBV28, the J call TRBJ1-5; D gene uncertain. The CDR3 totals 15 residues. V was trimmed by 8 bases and J by 6 bases, leaving 20 bases between them. Germline V gene lookup returns CDR1 MDHEN and CDR2 SYDVKM. The CDR3 spells CASGRPTPGGQPQHF. CDR3 in DNA: TGTGCCAGCGGACGCCCAACTCCGGGCGGTCAGCCCCAGCATTTT.

The genes are TRBV7-6 and TRBJ1-3; no definite D call. V was pared by 3 bases and J by 0 bases, with 9 bases between. Germline V gene lookup returns CDR1 SGHVS and CDR2 FNYEAQ. The CDR3 is 15 residues long. As DNA, the CDR3 is TGTGCCAGCAGCTTGCAGGCAGGCTCTGGAAACACCATATATTTT. Translation gives CASSLQAGSGNTIYF.

This clone was observed once. The chain uses TRBV11-3 and TRBJ2-4, with D unclear. With 5 bases removed from V and 2 bases from J, the gap between germline ends came to 19 bases. This CDR3 has 17 residues. Looked up from germline, CDR1 is SGHNT and CDR2 is YENEEA. CDR3 DNA sequence: TGTGCCAGCAGCGGTTTGAGGCTCCTTGAGACCAAAAACATTCAGTACTTC. It encodes CASSGLRLLETKNIQYF.

This clone was counted once. The chain links TRBV18 to TRBJ1-2; D gene ambiguous. The CDR3 sequence is 12 residues long. V was shortened by 6 bases and J by 4 bases, with 9 bases between the two germline ends. Germline values: CDR1 KGHSH, CDR2 LQKENI. The CDR3 here is CASSELPYGYTF. CDR3 coding DNA: TGTGCCAGCTCCGAACTTCCCTATGGCTACACCTTC. The full variable domain, in which reference TRBV18 and TRBJ1-2 provide the parts outside the CDR3, is NAGVMQNPRHLVRRRGQEARLRCSPMKGHSHVYWYRQLPEEGLKFMVYLQKENIIDESGMPKERFSAEFPKEGPSILRIQQVVRGDSAAYFCASSELPYGYTFGSGTRLTVV.

This chain joins TRBV5-1 and TRBJ2-7; D is unclear. Trimming took off 0 bases at V and 0 bases at J, with 7 bases between the two ends. This CDR3 is built from 14 residues. Germline V lookup: CDR1 SGHRS, CDR2 YFSETQ. This CDR3 is CASSLGAGSYEQYF. DNA of the CDR3: TGCGCCAGCAGCTTGGGGGCAGGCTCCTACGAGCAGTACTTC.

CDR3 protein: CASSLGQGFNGYTF. As DNA, the CDR3 is TGTGCCAGCAGTCTTGGACAGGGATTTAATGGCTACACCTTC. The V call is TRBV2, the J call TRBJ1-2; 8 bases align to TRBD1. The CDR3 loop spans 14 amino acids. V shed 5 bases, J shed 6 bases, and the junction held 8 bases outside the gene matches. Germline assignment: CDR1 SNHLY and CDR2 FYNNEI.

V is TRBV4-1 and J is TRBJ1-3; the D gene is possibly TRBD1 (5 bases). Trimming pared 2 bases from V and 7 bases from J, leaving 12 bases between. The germline V gene encodes CDR1 MGHRA and CDR2 YSYEKL. The CDR3 has 14 amino acids. The CDR3 DNA is TGCGCCAGCAGCCAATCGGTGCCAGGGAACACCATATATTTT. Encoded protein: CASSQSVPGNTIYF.

This sequence joins TRBV2 and TRBJ2-7; 9 bases match TRBD1. Germline V gives CDR1 SNHLY, CDR2 FYNNEI. V lost 1 base, J lost 5 bases, and 9 bases stayed unmatched. The CDR3 length is 16 residues. The CDR3: CASSEGVWTGAHEQYF. The CDR3 region has the DNA TGTGCCAGCAGTGAAGGCGTCTGGACAGGGGCCCACGAGCAGTACTTC.

This chain connects TRBV6-5 to TRBJ1-1; D may be TRBD1 (6 bases). V was clipped by 1 base and J by 0 bases, with 9 bases between them. Per germline, CDR1 MNHEY and CDR2 SVGAGI. The CDR3 consists of 15 residues. This chain's CDR3 is CASSYLTGMNTEAFF. The CDR3 DNA sequence: TGTGCCAGCAGTTACTTGACAGGTATGAACACTGAAGCTTTCTTT.

V usage is TRBV9 and J usage is TRBJ1-6; TRBD1 aligns across 7 bases. Germline V CDR1 and CDR2: SGDLS, YYNGEE. This CDR3 spans 16 amino acids. The V gene end was trimmed by 4 bases and the J gene end by 3 bases; junction bases not matched to a gene: 7. The CDR3 DNA reads as TGTGCCAGCAGCCCCTCTCAGGGGGTCTATAATTCACCCCTCCACTTT. The encoded protein is CASSPSQGVYNSPLHF. The whole variable domain, filled in from reference TRBV9 and TRBJ1-6, reads DSGVTQTPKHLITATGQRVTLRCSPRSGDLSVYWYQQSLDQGLQFLIQYYNGEERAKGNILERFSAQQFPDLHSELNLSSLELGDSALYFCASSPSQGVYNSPLHFGNGTRLTVT.

The rearrangement uses TRBV18 and TRBJ1-2, with 8 bases fitting TRBD1. CDR3 length: 13 residues. Germline lookup yields CDR1 KGHSH and CDR2 LQKENI. V lost 5 bases, J lost 4 bases, and 3 bases stayed unmatched. CDR3 sequence reads: CASSSDRAYGYTF. CDR3 coding DNA: TGTGCCAGCTCATCGGACAGGGCCTATGGCTACACCTTC.

This clone was seen a single time. V and J are TRBV29-1 and TRBJ1-5, with TRBD1 as a possible D gene (6 bases). The ends were cut back, 7 bases at V and 4 bases at J, with 14 bases in the middle. The germline V gene encodes CDR1 SQVTM and CDR2 ANQGSEA. There are 13 residues in the CDR3. CDR3 sequence (DNA): TGCAGCGCCACTATGGGGACAAATCAGCCCCAGCATTTT. Its translation: CSATMGTNQPQHF.

J is TRBJ1-2 and V is TRBV25-1; D unclear. CDR1 MGHDK and CDR2 SYGVNS come from the germline V gene. The V end lost 4 bases, the J end lost 3 bases, and 9 bases lay between the germline ends. The CDR3 consists of 13 residues. The CDR3 DNA follows: TGTGCCAGCAGTGGTTCAGGTTACTATGGCTACACCTTC. This translates into CASSGSGYYGYTF.

CDR3 bases: TGTGCCAGCAGTTTGGGCGGAGCTAACTATGGCTACACCTTC. Residues: CASSLGGANYGYTF. The chain recombines TRBV27 with TRBJ1-2; D call uncertain. In germline, CDR1 is MNHEY, CDR2 SMNVEV (reference sequence). The germline V and J ends were trimmed by 3 bases and 0 bases, with 8 bases remaining between them. The CDR3 covers 14 residues.

The chain joins TRBV18 to TRBJ1-4; the D is unclear. The CDR3 totals 15 residues. V was trimmed by 0 bases and J by 4 bases, leaving 9 bases between them. Germline V gene lookup returns CDR1 KGHSH and CDR2 LQKENI. Written as DNA, the CDR3 is TGTGCCAGCTCACCACCGGGTAGTTTTAATGAAAAACTGTTTTTT. It translates to CASSPPGSFNEKLFF.

J is TRBJ2-3 and V is TRBV5-5; the D is unclear. Trimming shortened V by 0 bases and J by 8 bases, and 13 bases separated the two germline ends. Germline assignment: CDR1 SGHKS and CDR2 YYEKEE (reference sequence). The CDR3 is 14 amino acids. CDR3 bases: TGTGCCAGCAGCTTGGGGCTCTCCATGAGTACGCAGTATTTT. This sequence encodes CASSLGLSMSTQYF.

The chain combines TRBV7-9 with TRBJ1-2; no reliable D call. Per germline, CDR1 SEHNR and CDR2 FQNEAQ (reference sequence). The CDR3 loop spans 15 amino acids. V was cut by 5 bases and J by 0 bases, with 13 bases left in between. CDR3 amino acids: CASSLPLPANYGYTF. The CDR3 bases are TGTGCCAGCAGCCTCCCCTTACCTGCTAACTATGGCTACACCTTC.

The table lists this clone with a count of one. The genes are TRBV11-2 and TRBJ2-5; 11 bases are shared with TRBD2. Germline CDR1 is SGHAT and CDR2 is FQNNGV. With 0 bases clipped from V and 1 base from J, the junction kept 1 base outside the gene matches. The CDR3 covers 16 residues. The CDR3, as DNA: TGTGCCAGCAGCTTAGATCTAGCGGGGGGCCAAGAGACCCAGTACTTC. Translation gives CASSLDLAGGQETQYF.

The chain carries TRBV4-1 and TRBJ2-2; 8 nucleotides agree with TRBD1. CDR3 length: 12 amino acids. In germline, CDR1 is MGHRA, CDR2 YSYEKL. J lost 8 bases, V lost 8 bases, and 4 bases had no gene match. CDR3 sequence (DNA): TGCGCCAGCCAGGGGGCCCTGGGGGAGCTGTTTTTT. It is translated as CASQGALGELFF.

The chain employs TRBV18 and TRBJ1-1, with D perhaps matching TRBD1 (6 bases). Germline CDR1 is KGHSH and CDR2 is LQKENI. Trimming left V 3 bases short and J 4 bases short, with 18 bases between. The CDR3 runs 16 residues. The CDR3: CASSPLPGAQGTEAFF. The CDR3 nucleotides read TGTGCCAGCTCACCCCTCCCAGGGGCGCAGGGCACTGAAGCTTTCTTT.